This T cell receptor (beta chain) was profiled in a study of Graves' ophthalmopathy and Graves' hyperthyroidism. Ophthalmopathy donors were characterized by moderate-to-severe activity, CAS of at least 3, NOSPECS of at least 4, and duration under 3 months. What supplied the PBMCs was about 10 ml of fresh peripheral blood. TCR beta CDR3 regions were amplified from RNA transcripts. First-round RT-PCR employed HTBI primers, with a second-round multiplex PCR after it. TCRdb ran MiXCR on the multiplex PCR reads and lists one entry per CDR3 protein. Here the sample spans approximately 160,000 distinct CDR3 sequences, about two fifths being singletons. The TCR was taken from a man in his thirties or forties with Graves' ophthalmopathy. Source material: peripheral blood.

CDR3 nucleotide sequence: TGTGCCAGCAGTGCTTCTTTAGGACTAGCGGGAGGGCGAGAGACCCAGTACTTC. It is translated as CASSASLGLAGGRETQYF. The chain joins TRBV12-3 or TRBV12-4 to TRBJ2-5; 15 bases fit TRBD2. With 5 bases clipped from V and 4 bases from J, the junction kept 11 bases outside the gene matches. This CDR3 is built from 18 residues.